This TCR beta chain was sequenced in a study of T cell changes during pregnancy in multiple sclerosis. The CDR3 covers 15 residues. Germline V lookup: CDR1 SGHVS, CDR2 FNYEAQ. The V gene end was trimmed by 1 base and the J gene end by 12 bases; junction bases not matched to a gene: 12. Sequencing was performed with immunoSEQ multiplex PCR; in TCRdb, only in-frame clones are kept and a portion is missing. The sample has about 93,000 clones, 91% seen once. The chain carries TRBV7-6 and TRBJ2-1, with 7 bases matching TRBD2. The specimen was peripheral blood, collected after pregnancy. This TCR was sampled from a female donor in good health, enrolled as a control in a pregnancy study. In DNA form, the CDR3 reads TGTGCCAGCAGCTTAGTAGCAGAAAACACGGGGGGGCAGTTCTTC. Residues: CASSLVAENTGGQFF.